The sequence of this TCR beta chain was determined in a study of OX40 agonist ivuxolimab in advanced cancers. Looking at the study overall: Treatment received earlier with anti-PD-1, anti-PD-L1 or anti-CTLA-4 agents was allowed, and over 30% had some.

This table comes from immunoSEQ multiplex PCR, and its TCRdb copy is limited to in-frame clones, with some not included. The sample comprises approximately 62,000 clones, nearly 90% of which are singletons, and roughly 5% rests with the top ten. CDR3 length equals 16 residues. With V trimmed by 0 bases and J by 10 bases, 10 bases remained unmatched. CDR1 is SGHRS and CDR2 is YFSETQ in the germline V gene. The sequencing used CD4+ or CD8+ T cells sorted from blood, collected in a trial of the OX40 agonist ivuxolimab. The TCR was taken from an adult with an advanced solid tumor such as melanoma, head and neck, liver or kidney cancer. The J gene is TRBJ1-4, the V gene TRBV5-1, with 9 bases lining up with TRBD1. In DNA form, the CDR3 reads TGCGCCAGCAGCTTGGGGGGACAGGGTGATGTGGGAAAACTGTTTTTT. Translation: CASSLGGQGDVGKLFF.